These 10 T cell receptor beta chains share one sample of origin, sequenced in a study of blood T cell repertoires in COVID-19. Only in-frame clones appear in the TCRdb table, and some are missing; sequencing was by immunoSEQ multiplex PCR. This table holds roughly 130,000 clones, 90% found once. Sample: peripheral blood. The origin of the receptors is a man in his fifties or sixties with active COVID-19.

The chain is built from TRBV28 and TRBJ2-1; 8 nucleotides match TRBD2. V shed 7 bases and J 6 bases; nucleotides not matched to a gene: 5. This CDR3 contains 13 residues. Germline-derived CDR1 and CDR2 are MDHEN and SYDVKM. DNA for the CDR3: TGTGCCAGCAAAGTAGCGGGGCCCAATGAGCAGTTCTTC. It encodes CASKVAGPNEQFF.

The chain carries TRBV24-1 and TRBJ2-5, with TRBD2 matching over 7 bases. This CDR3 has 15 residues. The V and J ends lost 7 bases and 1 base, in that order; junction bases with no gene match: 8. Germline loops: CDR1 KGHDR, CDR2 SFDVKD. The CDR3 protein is CATRSAGVGQETQYF. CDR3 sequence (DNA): TGTGCCACCAGATCCGCGGGGGTCGGCCAAGAGACCCAGTACTTC.

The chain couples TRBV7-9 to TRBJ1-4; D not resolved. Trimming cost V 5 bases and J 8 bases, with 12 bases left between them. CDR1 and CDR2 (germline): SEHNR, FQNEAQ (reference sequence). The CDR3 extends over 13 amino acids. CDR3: CASSPRAGEKLFF. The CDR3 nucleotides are TGTGCCAGCAGCCCCCGGGCGGGCGAAAAACTGTTTTTT.

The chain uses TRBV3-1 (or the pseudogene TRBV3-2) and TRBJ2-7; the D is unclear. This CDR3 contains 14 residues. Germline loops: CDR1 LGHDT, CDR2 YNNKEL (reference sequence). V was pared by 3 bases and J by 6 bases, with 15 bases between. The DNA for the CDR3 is TGTGCCAGCAGCCACCAGATAATCACGGGCGAGCAGTACTTC. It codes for CASSHQIITGEQYF.

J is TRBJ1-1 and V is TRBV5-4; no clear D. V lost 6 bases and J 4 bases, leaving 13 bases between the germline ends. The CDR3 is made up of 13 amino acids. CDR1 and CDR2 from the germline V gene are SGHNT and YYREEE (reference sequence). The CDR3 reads CASTNSRGTEAFF. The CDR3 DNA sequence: TGTGCCAGCACCAATTCCCGAGGCACTGAAGCTTTCTTT. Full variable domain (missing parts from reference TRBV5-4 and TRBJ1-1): ETGVTQSPTHLIKTRGQQVTLRCSSQSGHNTVSWYQQALGQGPQFIFQYYREEENGRGNFPPRFSGLQFPNYSSELNVNALELDDSALYLCASTNSRGTEAFFGQGTRLTVV.

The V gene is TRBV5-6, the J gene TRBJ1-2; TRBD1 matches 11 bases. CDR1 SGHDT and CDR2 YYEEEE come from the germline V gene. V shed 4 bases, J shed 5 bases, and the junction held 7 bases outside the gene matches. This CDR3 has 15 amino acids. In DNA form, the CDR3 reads TGTGCCAGCAGCCCCGGACAGGGGGCGCGGTATGGCTACACCTTC. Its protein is CASSPGQGARYGYTF.

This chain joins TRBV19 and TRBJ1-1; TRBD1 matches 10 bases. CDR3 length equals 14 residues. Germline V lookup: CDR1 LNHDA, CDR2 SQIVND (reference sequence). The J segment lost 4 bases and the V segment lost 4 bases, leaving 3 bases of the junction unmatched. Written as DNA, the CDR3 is TGTGCCAGTAGTAAGGACAGGGGGACCACTGAAGCTTTCTTT. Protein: CASSKDRGTTEAFF. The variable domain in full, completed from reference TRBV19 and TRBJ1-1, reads DGGITQSPKYLFRKEGQNVTLSCEQNLNHDAMYWYRQDPGQGLRLIYYSQIVNDFQKGDIAEGYSVSREKKESFPLTVTSAQKNPTAFYLCASSKDRGTTEAFFGQGTRLTVV.

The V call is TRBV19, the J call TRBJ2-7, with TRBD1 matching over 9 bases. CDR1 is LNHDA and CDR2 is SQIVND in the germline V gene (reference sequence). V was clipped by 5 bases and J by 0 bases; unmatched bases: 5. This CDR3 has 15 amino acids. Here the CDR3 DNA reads TGTGCCAGTAGTCACGGGACAGGGAGCTCCTACGAGCAGTACTTC. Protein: CASSHGTGSSYEQYF.

This CDR3 is CASNGQLASYEQYF. The CDR3 DNA reads as TGTGCCAGCAACGGACAGCTTGCTTCCTACGAGCAGTACTTC. The gene calls are TRBV6-6 and TRBJ2-7; D may be TRBD1 (6 bases). V was clipped by 7 bases and J by 1 base, with 14 bases between them. CDR3 length equals 14 residues. Germline lookup yields CDR1 MNHNY and CDR2 SVGAGI (reference sequence).

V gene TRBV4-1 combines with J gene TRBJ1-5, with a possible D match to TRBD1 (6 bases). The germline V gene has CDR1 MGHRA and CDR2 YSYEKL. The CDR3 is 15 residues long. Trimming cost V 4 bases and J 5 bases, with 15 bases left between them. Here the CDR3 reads CASSPLGQPDQPQHF. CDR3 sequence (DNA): TGCGCCAGCAGCCCCTTAGGACAGCCTGATCAGCCCCAGCATTTT.